This T cell receptor (beta chain) was captured in a study of shared clonotypes between healthy human individuals. Germline CDR1 reads MGHRA; CDR2 reads YSYEKL. The CDR3 has 14 residues. The V gene lost 0 bases and the J gene lost 8 bases, with 8 bases spanning the gap. Naive CD8 cells lacked CD45RO and underwent positive selection for CCR7, leaving out terminally differentiated effector memory CD45RA+ cells. TCRdb's copy holds only in-frame clones and misses some; the assay was immunoSEQ multiplex PCR. Of millions of clones listed, about 94% are singletons. The sample comprised naive CD8+ T cells sorted from blood. This sequence originates from a man between 18 and 29 years old in good health. This chain connects TRBV4-1 to TRBJ1-6, with D hard to call. CDR3 in DNA: TGCGCCAGCAGCCAAGATCGGGGTTATTCACCCCTCCACTTT. The encoded protein is CASSQDRGYSPLHF.